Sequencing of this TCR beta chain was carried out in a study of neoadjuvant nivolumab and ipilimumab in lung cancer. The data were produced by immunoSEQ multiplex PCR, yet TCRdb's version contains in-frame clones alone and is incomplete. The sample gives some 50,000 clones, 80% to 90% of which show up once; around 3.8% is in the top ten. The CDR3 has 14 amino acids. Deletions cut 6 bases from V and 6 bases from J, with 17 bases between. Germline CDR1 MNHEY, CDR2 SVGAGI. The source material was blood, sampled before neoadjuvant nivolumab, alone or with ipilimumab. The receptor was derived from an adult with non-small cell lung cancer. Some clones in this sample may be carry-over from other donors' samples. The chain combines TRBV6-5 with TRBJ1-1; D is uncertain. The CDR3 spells CASSPITGSSEAFF. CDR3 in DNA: TGTGCCAGCAGCCCCATAACCGGGTCCTCTGAAGCTTTCTTT.